Each of the 16 T cell receptor beta chains below was sequenced from the same sample in a study of cytomegalovirus exposure and HLA in healthy donors. Amplification used 60 Vbeta primers and 13 Jbeta primers. The assay was immunoSEQ multiplex PCR, and TCRdb's table has in-frame clones only and misses some. Among roughly 160,000 clones listed, 65% to 80% were seen once. The sample consisted of PBMCs. The source is a woman aged 30 to 39 in good health and CMV-seronegative.

The chain combines TRBV28 with TRBJ2-7, with 8 bases that match TRBD1. Germline CDR1 is MDHEN and CDR2 is SYDVKM. CDR3 size: 14 residues. V lost 8 bases and J lost 2; bases outside the gene matches: 8. Here the CDR3 reads CASHPGQATYEQYF. The CDR3 DNA reads TGTGCCAGCCATCCGGGACAGGCCACCTACGAGCAGTACTTC.

The CDR3 loop reads CASSNRQYYGYTF. DNA of the CDR3: TGTGCCAGTAGCAATAGACAGTACTATGGCTACACCTTC. The chain combines TRBV19 with TRBJ1-2; the D gene is possibly TRBD1 (5 bases). Germline-derived CDR1 and CDR2 are LNHDA and SQIVND (reference sequence). The CDR3 runs 13 residues. The V gene lost 6 bases and the J gene lost 3 bases, with 11 bases spanning the gap.

The chain couples TRBV5-1 to TRBJ2-1; D unresolved. CDR1 and CDR2 (germline): SGHRS, YFSETQ. This CDR3 is built from 14 residues. Trimming pared 4 bases from V and 8 bases from J, leaving 16 bases between. The CDR3 bases are TGCGCCAGCAGCCCAGGCCACGGATCCGATGAGCAGTTCTTC. Translated, it gives CASSPGHGSDEQFF. Supplemented by reference TRBV5-1 and TRBJ2-1, the full variable domain reads KAGVTQTPRYLIKTRGQQVTLSCSPISGHRSVSWYQQTPGQGLQFLFEYFSETQRNKGNFPGRFSGRQFSNSRSEMNVSTLELGDSALYLCASSPGHGSDEQFFGPGTRLTVL.

The chain combines TRBV7-8 with TRBJ2-4, with 7 bases identical to TRBD1. Germline V gene data show CDR1 as SGHVS and CDR2 as FQNEAQ. The CDR3 length is 15 residues. V dropped 3 bases and J dropped 4; count of bases not matched to a gene: 6. The chain's CDR3 is CASSFRPGQKNIQYF. CDR3 in DNA: TGTGCCAGCAGCTTCCGTCCGGGACAGAAAAACATTCAGTACTTC. Combining the CDR3 with reference TRBV7-8 and TRBJ2-4 gives the whole variable domain GAGVSQSPRYKVAKRGQDVALRCDPISGHVSLFWYQQALGQGPEFLTYFQNEAQLDKSGLPSDRFFAERPEGSVSTLKIQRTQQEDSAVYLCASSFRPGQKNIQYFGAGTRLSVL.

This clone has a single count. The chain couples TRBV6-6 to TRBJ1-3; D not resolved. The CDR3 has 16 residues. V shed 6 bases and J shed 3 bases, with 18 bases lying between them. The germline V gene has CDR1 MNHNY and CDR2 SVGAGI (reference sequence). CDR3 nucleotide sequence: TGTGCCAGCAGCCGTCCCCGGACTAACCATGGAAACACCATATATTTT. This gives the protein CASSRPRTNHGNTIYF.

This clone was seen once. This chain uses TRBV4-3 with TRBJ2-7; D remains ambiguous. The length of the CDR3 is 14 residues. V was clipped by 2 bases and J by 8 bases, with 16 bases between them. From germline, CDR1 is LGHNA and CDR2 YSLEER. CDR3 nucleotide sequence: TGCGCCAGCAGCCAAACGCACGGTGGTGCGAAGCAGTACTTC. Translation: CASSQTHGGAKQYF.

V is TRBV9 and J is TRBJ1-3, with 9 bases that match TRBD1. V lost 3 bases and J lost 4; bases outside the gene matches: 8. Germline-derived CDR1 and CDR2 are SGDLS and YYNGEE. CDR3 length equals 16 residues. CDR3 bases: TGTGCCAGCAGCGCGGCGGGACAGGGTTTCGGAAACACCATATATTTT. The encoded protein is CASSAAGQGFGNTIYF.

The chain couples TRBV4-2 to TRBJ2-5; D may be TRBD1 (5 bases). This CDR3 has 15 amino acids. V was pared by 0 bases and J by 4 bases, with 12 bases between. Per germline, CDR1 LGHNA and CDR2 YNFKEQ. The CDR3 sequence is CASSQDKVGPETQYF. DNA of the CDR3: TGTGCCAGCAGCCAAGATAAGGTGGGGCCAGAGACCCAGTACTTC.

This rearrangement joins TRBV5-1 to TRBJ1-3, with D possibly matching TRBD1 (5 bases). Looked up from germline, CDR1 is SGHRS and CDR2 is YFSETQ. CDR3 size: 15 residues. Trimming left V 3 bases short and J 0 bases short, with 10 bases between. The CDR3 DNA is TGCGCCAGCAGCTGGGACGGGAGCTCTGGAAACACCATATATTTT. Protein product: CASSWDGSSGNTIYF.

The chain recombines TRBV7-3 with TRBJ2-2; D is undetermined. This CDR3 region has 13 residues. Germline loops: CDR1 SGHTA, CDR2 FQGTGA. Trimming pared 4 bases from V and 2 bases from J, leaving 5 bases between. The CDR3: CASSSTNTGELFF. The DNA for the CDR3 is TGTGCCAGCAGCTCGACAAACACCGGGGAGCTGTTTTTT.

This clone turned up a few times. V is TRBV4-1 and J is TRBJ2-1, with a tentative D call TRBD1 (5 bases). Trimming removed 6 bases from V and 5 bases from J, with 11 bases in between. This CDR3 has 13 residues. Germline-derived CDR1 and CDR2 are MGHRA and YSYEKL. Written as DNA, the CDR3 is TGCGCCAGCAGGGGGCTCGTTGACAATGAGCAGTTCTTC. Encoded protein: CASRGLVDNEQFF.

The genes are TRBV7-6 and TRBJ2-2; maybe TRBD2 (5 bases). The germline V gene has CDR1 SGHVS and CDR2 FNYEAQ. V lost 2 bases, J lost 1 base, and 5 bases lay in between. CDR3 size: 14 residues. The CDR3 coding sequence is TGTGCCAGCAGCTTACGGGGGAACACCGGGGAGCTGTTTTTT. Amino acids: CASSLRGNTGELFF.

This rearrangement joins TRBV5-1 to TRBJ2-1; 7 bases line up with TRBD1. After removal of 3 bases from V and 7 bases from J, the junction contained 13 bases not matched to a gene. The CDR3 spans 16 residues. Germline V gives CDR1 SGHRS, CDR2 YFSETQ. The CDR3 DNA is TGCGCCAGCAGCTCGGGACAGCCACCGATTGGGAATGAGCAGTTCTTC. Translated, it gives CASSSGQPPIGNEQFF.

This clone showed up just a few times. This rearrangement joins TRBV2 to TRBJ2-3; 12 bases match TRBD2. Trimming removed 7 bases from V and 7 bases from J; junction bases left unmatched: 12. The CDR3 has 16 amino acids. CDR1 SNHLY and CDR2 FYNNEI come from the germline V gene. In nucleotides, the CDR3 is TGTGCCAGCACTTTAGCTAGCGGGGGGGCCGTTAATACGCAGTATTTT. It is translated as CASTLASGGAVNTQYF.

The gene calls are TRBV10-2 and TRBJ2-1; 11 bases match TRBD2. The J segment lost 6 bases and the V segment lost 8 bases, leaving 6 bases of the junction unmatched. The CDR3 has 14 amino acids. Looked up from germline, CDR1 is WSHSY and CDR2 is SAAADI. CDR3 loop: CASALAGGFNEQFF. The DNA of the CDR3 is TGCGCCAGCGCGCTAGCGGGGGGATTCAATGAGCAGTTCTTC.

The genes are TRBV7-9 and TRBJ2-2; 10 bases are shared with TRBD2. The trim removed 1 base at V and 6 bases at J, leaving 2 bases unmatched. The germline CDR1 and CDR2 sequences are SEHNR and FQNEAQ (reference sequence). The CDR3 is 15 residues long. In nucleotides, the CDR3 is TGTGCCAGCAGCTTAGGGCTAGCGGGAGCCGGGGAGCTGTTTTTT. It is translated as CASSLGLAGAGELFF.